This entry features one T cell receptor (gamma chain) sequence. This clone was observed at least ten times. It has no known antigen specificity. No base quality values were provided; no much bigger clone lies one nucleotide off. This record comes from a study of γδ T cells in repeated Plasmodium falciparum infection (dated by TCRdb to the early 2020s). Some background on the complete study: The natural-infection arm enrolled Malian children exposed to intense seasonal malaria transmission, compared against age and gender matched Australian children. Four controlled human malaria infections were administered to several malaria-naive U.S. adults over approximately 600 days by bites from P. falciparum NF54-infected Anopheles stephensi mosquitoes. Samples from controlled-infection subjects were taken at baseline, right before selected infections, and 21 days after each infection. The gammadelta TCR repertoires from Mali were analysed in two ways: cross-sectionally during periods with no transmission, and longitudinally across episodes of acute febrile malaria. Using both natural infection in Mali and controlled human malaria infection, the study looked at the way repeated Plasmodium falciparum infection shapes the human gammadelta T cell repertoire. On the study overall, not on this receptor specifically: Vdelta2-negative gammadelta TCR repertoires from Malian children appeared more clonally expanded, less diverse and less shared than those of Australian children. Analysis of inter-individual variability in gammadelta T cell responses was limited by the small size of the controlled-infection cohort. Vgamma9/Vdelta2+ TCR repertoires kept a highly stable polyclonal repertoire across time and infection, and many TCRgamma sequences overlapped between individuals. Repeated controlled infections appeared to drive waves of new clonotype selection in Vdelta2-negative, largely Vdelta1+, gammadelta TCR repertoires. The Malian cohort came from a small rural village of predominantly one ethnic group, limiting generalizability.

CDR1 and CDR2 were assigned from the germline V gene (reference sequence) as GITISATS and ISYDGTV. CDR3 length: 18 amino acids, cysteine to phenylalanine. Just the 54-base CDR3 DNA is kept, in frame starting at base 1. At the junction V is shortened by 2 bases and J by 8 bases; bases outside the gene matches: 12. For bulk TCR repertoire analysis, Vgamma9/Vdelta2+ and Vdelta2-negative gammadelta T cell populations were isolated by flow sorting from peripheral blood mononuclear cells. The library was obtained by multiplex PCR. TCRdb records Illumina MiSeq as the sequencer. Each sorted gammadelta T cell sample was sequenced for both the TCR gamma (TRG) and TCR delta (TRD) chains. Processing in the source paper ran as follows. The repertoire analyses drew on clonotype tree plots, the accumulated frequency of the top 20 clonotypes, and diversity index (DI) and D75 metrics. The public reads were reprocessed by TCRdb using CATT, and rows of matching DNA were later combined. The V and J calls and clone size are TCRdb's, not the authors'. This sample gives 28,000 or so gamma-chain clones in total; 1.4% to 1.5% of them show up just once. Roughly 19% of the sample is held by the ten biggest clonotypes.

Material for sequencing was gamma-delta T cells from blood. This TCR was sampled from a pool of human donors (malaria-infected and uninfected, not separated). The rearranged segments are TRGV9 and TRGJP. The CDR3 sequence is CALWEAFAPKLGKKIKVF. The nucleotides are TGTGCCTTGTGGGAGGCGTTCGCGCCCAAGTTGGGCAAAAAAATCAAGGTATTT.